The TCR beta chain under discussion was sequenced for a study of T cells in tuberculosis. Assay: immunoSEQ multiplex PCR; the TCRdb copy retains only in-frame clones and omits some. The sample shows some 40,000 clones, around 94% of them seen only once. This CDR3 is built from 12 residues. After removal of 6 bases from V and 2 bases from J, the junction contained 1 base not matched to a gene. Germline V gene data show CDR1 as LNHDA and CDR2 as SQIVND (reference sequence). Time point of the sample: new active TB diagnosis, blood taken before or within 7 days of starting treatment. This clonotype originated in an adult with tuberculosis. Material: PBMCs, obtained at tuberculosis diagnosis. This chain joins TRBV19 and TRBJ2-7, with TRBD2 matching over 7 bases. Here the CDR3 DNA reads TGTGCCAGTAGGGGAGGGCCCTACGAGCAGTACTTC. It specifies CASRGGPYEQYF.